This T cell receptor (beta chain) was observed in a study of cytomegalovirus exposure and HLA in healthy donors. Whole-study results and caveats: Later analysis indicated greater clonal expansion among HLA-associated TCR beta chains than among equally common other chains. Follow-up analysis seemed to connect common viral pathogens with several of the most significant clusters identified. Association of a missense DCLRE1C variant with TCR beta V- and J-gene trimming was reported in a later analysis.

Researchers ran the PCR with 60 Vbeta and 13 Jbeta primers. Method: immunoSEQ multiplex PCR; TCRdb's copy keeps in-frame clones and lacks some. In the table there are about 110,000 clones, 76% of which are singletons. Trimming took 5 bases from V and 1 from J, leaving 17 bases between them. Germline V CDR1 and CDR2: SGHTA, FQGNSA. The CDR3 has 16 residues. Of note for this clone: The antigen remains unidentified.

The chain couples TRBV7-2 to TRBJ2-5; tentative D call: TRBD2 (7 bases). Sequencing used PBMCs. This clonotype was sampled from a man aged 25-40 years in good health and CMV-seropositive. CDR3: CASSPTAGAGQETQYF. The CDR3, as DNA: TGTGCCAGCAGCCCAACCGCGGGGGCAGGCCAAGAGACCCAGTACTTC.